A single sample gave rise to the 2 T cell receptor beta chains below, sequenced in a study of T cell changes during pregnancy in multiple sclerosis. Generated by immunoSEQ multiplex PCR, the TCRdb table keeps only in-frame clones and is missing some. There are 35,000 to 45,000 clones in the sample; about 90% occur only once, and roughly 0.75% lies in the top ten. Here the sequenced sample was CD4+ T cells from peripheral blood mononuclear cells, taken before pregnancy. The source of these receptors is a female donor with multiple sclerosis, enrolled in a pregnancy study.

This chain connects TRBV5-1 to TRBJ1-3; TRBD1 is a possible D gene (5 bases). CDR1 is SGHRS and CDR2 is YFSETQ in the germline V gene. CDR3 length: 17 residues. Trimming pared 0 bases from V and 0 bases from J, leaving 13 bases between. CDR3 loop: CASSLGGSTSSGNTIYF. In DNA, the CDR3 is TGCGCCAGCAGCTTGGGGGGCAGTACGAGCTCTGGAAACACCATATATTTT.

The chain uses TRBV5-4 and TRBJ1-6; possibly TRBD1 for D (6 bases). The CDR3 is 15 amino acids. Germline CDR1 SGHNT, CDR2 YYREEE (reference sequence). Trimming left V 1 base short and J 5 bases short, with 10 bases between. CDR3 in amino acids: CASSLWGQNNSPLHF. CDR3 DNA sequence: TGTGCCAGCAGCTTGTGGGGGCAGAATAATTCACCCCTCCACTTT. Variable domain in full (rest from reference TRBV5-4 and TRBJ1-6): ETGVTQSPTHLIKTRGQQVTLRCSSQSGHNTVSWYQQALGQGPQFIFQYYREEENGRGNFPPRFSGLQFPNYSSELNVNALELDDSALYLCASSLWGQNNSPLHFGNGTRLTVT.